This T cell receptor (beta chain) stems from a study of Ad26.COV2.S vaccination and SARS-CoV-2 variants. Broader study findings: The placebo group had lower spike-specific TCR breadth than the vaccine recipients did. Substantial response breadth was reportedly seen for spike-specific CD8+ and CD4+ T cells after vaccination.

Clones were read by immunoSEQ multiplex PCR, and TCRdb kept only the in-frame ones, dropping some. The top ten hold approximately 51% of the sample, which has 40,000 to 55,000 clones, roughly 83% seen once. Notes on this clone: No antigen is known for it.

V lost 5 bases to trimming and J lost 1 base, with 8 bases between them. The CDR3 consists of 13 residues. CDR1 and CDR2 (germline): SGHTA, FQGTGA. This sequence originates from a human donor who had recovered from COVID-19. This sequence joins TRBV7-3 and TRBJ2-5; D not resolved. The material was peripheral blood, obtained after recovery from COVID-19. The CDR3 nucleotides are TGTGCCAGCAGCCCCGGCGCCCAAGAGACCCAGTACTTC. Protein sequence: CASSPGAQETQYF.